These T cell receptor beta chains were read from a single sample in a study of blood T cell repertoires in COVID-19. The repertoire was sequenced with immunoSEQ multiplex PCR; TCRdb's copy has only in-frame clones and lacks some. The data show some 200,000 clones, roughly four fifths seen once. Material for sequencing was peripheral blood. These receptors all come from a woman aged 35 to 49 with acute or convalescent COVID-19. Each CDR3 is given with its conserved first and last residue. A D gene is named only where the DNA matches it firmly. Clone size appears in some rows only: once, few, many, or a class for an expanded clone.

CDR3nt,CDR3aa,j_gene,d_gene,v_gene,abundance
TGTGCCAGCAGCTCAGTCCCCTCTGGGGCCAACGTCCTGACTTTC,CASSSVPSGANVLTF,TRBJ2-6,NA,TRBV5-6,NA
TGCAGCGTTCGGGTAGCGACTAATGAAAAACTGTTTTTT,CSVRVATNEKLFF,TRBJ1-4,NA,TRBV29-1,NA
TGTGCCAGCAGCCCCCGGACTGCAAACTCCTACGAGCAGTACTTC,CASSPRTANSYEQYF,TRBJ2-7,NA,TRBV7-2,NA
TGTGCCACCAGTGACCGCGACAGGGGAGATACGCAGTATTTT,CATSDRDRGDTQYF,TRBJ2-3,TRBD1,TRBV24-1,NA
TGTGCCAGCAGCACCACGGCAGAGAGGGCGGATACGCAGTATTTT,CASSTTAERADTQYF,TRBJ2-3,NA,TRBV7-2,few
TGTGCCAGCAGTGACAGGACTAACTATGGCTACACCTTC,CASSDRTNYGYTF,TRBJ1-2,NA,TRBV2,NA
TGTGCCAGTAGCGCCCGACAGGGGGTGAACACTGAAGCTTTCTTT,CASSARQGVNTEAFF,TRBJ1-1,TRBD1,TRBV19,NA
TGTGCCAGCAGCCTACTAGCGGGGGAAGAGACCCAGTACTTC,CASSLLAGEETQYF,TRBJ2-5,TRBD2,TRBV3-1/TRBV3-2,NA
TGTGCCAGCAGCCCCTCGGGGGGGGGTCCCTCTGGAAACACCATATATTTT,CASSPSGGGPSGNTIYF,TRBJ1-3,NA,TRBV7-9,NA
TGTGCCAGTAGTTTACGGGAGTTTACAGATACGCAGTATTTT,CASSLREFTDTQYF,TRBJ2-3,NA,TRBV19,once
TGTGCCTGGAGTCTTACAGGGGGCGGGGGGAACTATGGCTACACCTTC,CAWSLTGGGGNYGYTF,TRBJ1-2,TRBD1,TRBV30,few
TGCGCCAGCAGCCAAGACAGGGCCCGCACAGATACGCAGTATTTT,CASSQDRARTDTQYF,TRBJ2-3,NA,TRBV4-3,NA
TGTGCCAGCAGCGTAGATGTGAGAGGAGAGCAGTACTTC,CASSVDVRGEQYF,TRBJ2-7,NA,TRBV9,few
TGTGCCAGCAGTCTTACCGGGGAGCTGTTTTTT,CASSLTGELFF,TRBJ2-2,NA,TRBV6-2/TRBV6-3,NA
TGTGCCAACCATACAGGGCACCGGACTGAAGCTTTCTTT,CANHTGHRTEAFF,TRBJ1-1,NA,TRBV9,few
TGTGCCAGCAGGGGATTGCTAGCGACAGATACGCAGTATTTT,CASRGLLATDTQYF,TRBJ2-3,NA,TRBV7-9,NA
TGTGCCAGCAGCTTAGGGGGGCTGAACACTGAAGCTTTCTTT,CASSLGGLNTEAFF,TRBJ1-1,NA,TRBV7-2,NA
TGTGCCACCAGCAGACTCCAACAGGGCTCTGGAAACACCATATATTTT,CATSRLQQGSGNTIYF,TRBJ1-3,NA,TRBV15,NA
TGTGCCAGCAGTCTGGAGGTTTACACTGAAGCTTTCTTT,CASSLEVYTEAFF,TRBJ1-1,NA,TRBV25-1,few
TGTGCCGCCATGTCCGGCGGGGCTCGGGGCTACACCTTC,CAAMSGGARGYTF,TRBJ1-2,NA,TRBV21-1,few
TGTGCCAGCAGCTTAGCAGGGGGCAGAGGAAAGGGAAGGGGTTATAATTCACCCCTCCACTTT,CASSLAGGRGKGRGYNSPLHF,TRBJ1-6,TRBD1,TRBV7-2,NA
TGTGCCAGCAGTCACAGGTCGAACTATGGCTACACCTTC,CASSHRSNYGYTF,TRBJ1-2,NA,TRBV6-2/TRBV6-3,once
TGTGCCAGCAGCTTGGGGGAATTACGACTTCAAGGGAGGTCAGATACGCAGTATTTT,CASSLGELRLQGRSDTQYF,TRBJ2-3,NA,TRBV5-6,NA
TGTGCCAGCAGCCTGCCCGGGGTAGGTAGCACAGATACGCAGTATTTT,CASSLPGVGSTDTQYF,TRBJ2-3,NA,TRBV5-6,NA
TGTGCCAGCAGGCAGGGGGCATACACCGGGGAGCTGTTTTTT,CASRQGAYTGELFF,TRBJ2-2,TRBD1,TRBV7-2,NA
TGTGCCATCAGTGAGTATGCCCGCGGAAATTCACCCCTCCACTTT,CAISEYARGNSPLHF,TRBJ1-6,NA,TRBV10-3,NA
TGTGCCAGCAGTGCCAGGGGTTGGGCTCAGCCCCAGCATTTT,CASSARGWAQPQHF,TRBJ1-5,NA,TRBV27,NA
TGTGCCAGCAGTTCCAACAGGGGGCGCGGCAATGAGCAGTTCTTC,CASSSNRGRGNEQFF,TRBJ2-1,TRBD1,TRBV27,many
TGTGCCAGCAGCATCGGACAGGAAGTGAGCTATGGCTACACCTTC,CASSIGQEVSYGYTF,TRBJ1-2,TRBD1,TRBV5-6,NA
TGCGCCAGCAGCTTGGAAACCGTTAGAAATAGACAGGGGTGGAACACTGAAGCTTTCTTT,CASSLETVRNRQGWNTEAFF,TRBJ1-1,TRBD1,TRBV5-1,NA
TGTGCCAGCGCGACATCCGGGACAGGACCCTACGAGCAGTACTTC,CASATSGTGPYEQYF,TRBJ2-7,TRBD1,TRBV6-5,NA
TGTGCCAGTACCACAAGGGGGGGGAGAGCGGGAGTTGGCACCGGGGAGCTGTTTTTT,CASTTRGGRAGVGTGELFF,TRBJ2-2,TRBD2,TRBV19,NA
TGTGCCAGTAGTATAGGCGGACTGTACAATGAGCAGTTCTTC,CASSIGGLYNEQFF,TRBJ2-1,NA,TRBV19,NA
TGTGCCAGCCGAACGGGGGACACTGAAGCTTTCTTT,CASRTGDTEAFF,TRBJ1-1,NA,TRBV19,NA
TGTGCCAGCAGTTCTCTGACAGCCTATGGCTACACCTTC,CASSSLTAYGYTF,TRBJ1-2,NA,TRBV27,few
TGTGCCAGCAGCCCGGACAGGCTGACCTCCTACGAGCAGTACTTC,CASSPDRLTSYEQYF,TRBJ2-7,TRBD1,TRBV7-9,NA
TGTGCCAGCAGTGTTCCTGTGGACAGGCCGAATGAAAGACTGTTTTTT,CASSVPVDRPNERLFF,TRBJ1-4,TRBD1,TRBV25-1,NA
TGTGCCTGGAGTTCCCCGATTGGGGGGGTGGATGCAACTAATGAAAAACTGTTTTTT,CAWSSPIGGVDATNEKLFF,TRBJ1-4,NA,TRBV30,NA
TGTGCCAGCAGTGAAGTGGGGACAGGTCATTCGTTCTTC,CASSEVGTGHSFF,TRBJ2-1,TRBD1,TRBV2,NA
TGTGCCAGCAGCCCGGCGGGTGGACTAGCCACAGATACGCAGTATTTT,CASSPAGGLATDTQYF,TRBJ2-3,TRBD2,TRBV7-2,once
TGTGCCAGCAGTTACTCTCTTTCGGGAAATCAGCCCCAGCATTTT,CASSYSLSGNQPQHF,TRBJ1-5,NA,TRBV6-5,NA
TGCGCCAGCAGCCAAGGGGCGAGCTCCTACAATGAGCAGTTCTTC,CASSQGASSYNEQFF,TRBJ2-1,NA,TRBV4-3,few
TGTGCCAGCAGCAAAGGTGGACAGCCCTTCCAAGAGACCCAGTACTTC,CASSKGGQPFQETQYF,TRBJ2-5,NA,TRBV21-1,NA
TGTGCCAGCAGCACAGGGTCACGGGCAGATACGCAGTATTTT,CASSTGSRADTQYF,TRBJ2-3,NA,TRBV7-6,once
TGTGCCAGCAGTGGCACTAGCGGGAGGAGGGAGCAGTACTTC,CASSGTSGRREQYF,TRBJ2-7,TRBD2,TRBV25-1,many
TGTGCCAGCAGAACAGGGGCCGGGAACACTGAAGCTTTCTTT,CASRTGAGNTEAFF,TRBJ1-1,TRBD1,TRBV9,NA
TGTGCCAGCAGCCCGCGGGACTACGTCTACGAGCAGTACTTC,CASSPRDYVYEQYF,TRBJ2-7,TRBD2,TRBV11-2,NA
TGTGCCAGCACCCTTGACAGGTTGACCTACGAGCAGTACTTC,CASTLDRLTYEQYF,TRBJ2-7,NA,TRBV2,NA
TGCGCCAGCAGCTCAGGCCTAGCGGGGAGCACAGATACGCAGTATTTT,CASSSGLAGSTDTQYF,TRBJ2-3,TRBD2,TRBV5-1,NA
TGTGCCACCAGTGGGAGAAGCAATCAGCCCCAGCATTTT,CATSGRSNQPQHF,TRBJ1-5,NA,TRBV24-1,NA
TGCGCCAGCAGCTTCGGCGGGACAGGGGTAGGGGACACTGAAGCTTTCTTT,CASSFGGTGVGDTEAFF,TRBJ1-1,TRBD1,TRBV5-1,NA
TGCGCCAGCAGCTTGGATGGGCGGGGGTTAGATACGCAGTATTTT,CASSLDGRGLDTQYF,TRBJ2-3,TRBD2,TRBV5-1,few
TGTGCCAGCAGCTTAGATCCCCCGGACAGGGGCGCAGATACGCAGTATTTT,CASSLDPPDRGADTQYF,TRBJ2-3,TRBD1,TRBV11-2,NA
TGTGCCAGCAGCTTAGGACAGGGGGATCACGAGCAGTACTTC,CASSLGQGDHEQYF,TRBJ2-7,TRBD1,TRBV7-9,once
TGTGCCAGCAGCCGCTCTGAGGACAGTGAGACCCAGTACTTC,CASSRSEDSETQYF,TRBJ2-5,NA,TRBV11-3,few
TGTGCCTGGAGACAACTGGAGAGAGAGAAACTGTTTTTT,CAWRQLEREKLFF,TRBJ1-4,NA,TRBV30,NA